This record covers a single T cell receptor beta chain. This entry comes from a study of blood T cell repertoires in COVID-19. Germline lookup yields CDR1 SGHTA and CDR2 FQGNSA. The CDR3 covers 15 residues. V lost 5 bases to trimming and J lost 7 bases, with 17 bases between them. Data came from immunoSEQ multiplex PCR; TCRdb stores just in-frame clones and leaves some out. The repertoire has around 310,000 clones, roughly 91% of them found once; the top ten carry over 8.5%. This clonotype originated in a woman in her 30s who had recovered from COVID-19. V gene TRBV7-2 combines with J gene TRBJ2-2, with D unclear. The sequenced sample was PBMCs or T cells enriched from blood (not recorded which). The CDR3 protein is CASSPGPDYGGELFF. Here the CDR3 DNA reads TGTGCCAGCAGCCCAGGCCCGGATTACGGCGGGGAGCTGTTTTTT. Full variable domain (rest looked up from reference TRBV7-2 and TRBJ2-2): GAGVSQSPSNKVTEKGKDVELRCDPISGHTALYWYRQSLGQGLEFLIYFQGNSAPDKSGLPSDRFSAERTGGSVSTLTIQRTQQEDSAVYLCASSPGPDYGGELFFGEGSRLTVL.